This T cell receptor (beta chain) was profiled in a study of tumor-infiltrating lymphocytes in primary liver carcinoma. Study details: There were roughly 3.65 to 7.5 million productive TCRbeta reads per sample, a yield similar across tissue types. Study-level points and caveats: Tumor-adjacent and tumor-blood pairs displayed less overlap than did pairs of tumor regions.

Using a constant-region primer together with ProtoScript II reverse transcriptase, TCR beta cDNA was made from about 490 ng of total RNA. The TCR beta library was amplified through three nested multiplex PCR rounds in a modified ARM-PCR procedure. TRBV1-TRBV30 forward primers and a C-beta reverse primer were used in the first two PCR rounds, which each ran for approximately 10 cycles. TCRdb re-called the multiplex PCR reads through MiXCR, storing one row per CDR3 protein. The table has tens of thousands of distinct CDR3 sequences, 60% to 85% seen once; the top ten hold around 30%. CDR3 length: 13 amino acids. From germline, CDR1 is MGHRA and CDR2 YSYEKL. Unsorted bulk tissue (roughly 17-34 mg) underwent RNA and DNA co-extraction. The study enrolled treatment-naive patients with chronic HBV infection. With respect to this clonotype: Its matching antigen is unknown. At one boundary the junction diverges from the germline segment, which might be a read error.

J is TRBJ1-2 and V is TRBV4-1; D gene uncertain. The receptor was isolated from a man aged 35-49 years with primary liver carcinoma and hepatitis B virus infection. What was sequenced was liver tumor tissue from sampling region 5. The subset is: tumor region T5, tumor centre. CDR3 sequence (DNA): TGCGTCAGCAGCCAAGTAACTAACTATAGCTACACCTTC. This encodes CVSSQVTNYSYTF.